One T cell receptor beta chain is described in this entry. These data belong to a study of blood T cell repertoires in COVID-19. Across the whole study: The United States, Italy and Spain supplied acute and convalescent COVID-19 samples. T cells, B-cell-depleted T cells, or PBMCs supplied cDNA or gDNA.

Germline CDR1 MGHRA, CDR2 YSYEKL. With 5 bases removed from V and 7 bases from J, the gap between germline ends came to 20 bases. The CDR3 runs 15 residues. Authors' methods: How many nucleated cells were present was estimated from reference gene primer amplification. Repertoires were generated with immunoSEQ multiplex PCR, while TCRdb's copy carries only in-frame clones and drops some. The V and J calls and clone size are taken from that table; D and trimming were inferred from the DNA. This table holds some 120,000 clones, just over 90% found once. The rearrangement links TRBV4-1 to TRBJ1-2; D perhaps matches TRBD1 (6 bases). Source material: peripheral blood. The TCR originated in a human donor with active COVID-19. The donor label of this sample is uncertain. In nucleotides, the CDR3 is TGCGCCAGCAGCACCTACAGGGCGAGGGGCGGTGGCTACACCTTC. Its translation is CASSTYRARGGGYTF.